This T cell receptor (beta chain) stems from a study of shared clonotypes between healthy human individuals. Study-level background: The study drew on two women and a few men aged 18 to 49 as donors.

Per the original methods: For the immunoSEQ data, sequences were junction-only without quality scores, so filtering differed. Method: immunoSEQ multiplex PCR; TCRdb's copy keeps in-frame clones and lacks some. V and J calls and clone size are those listed in that table; D and trimming were worked out from the DNA. This sample has roughly 1,500,000 clones; 98% occur once, and the top ten carry roughly 0.45%. General observations from the study: Depth was large, yet rarefaction showed that sorted-subset sequencing was incomplete.

Subsets obtained from CD4+ cells comprised CD45RA+ naive and CD45RA-negative memory cells. With respect to this clone: Its target is unknown.

CDR3 length equals 13 residues. Per germline, CDR1 MDHEN and CDR2 SYDVKM. V gave up 7 bases and J gave up 5 bases, with 14 bases separating them. This clonotype originated in a man aged 25-45 years in good health. Specimen: naive CD4+ T cells sorted from blood. Subset noted: CD45RA+ positively selected. The rearrangement joins TRBV28 to TRBJ1-2; D possibly corresponds to TRBD1 (6 bases). The CDR3 sequence is CASTLRGAYGYTF. The CDR3 region has the DNA TGTGCCAGCACCTTGAGGGGGGCATATGGCTACACCTTC.